Shown below are 8 T cell receptor beta chains from a single sample sequenced in a study of blood T cell repertoires in COVID-19. Measured with immunoSEQ multiplex PCR; TCRdb has only the in-frame clones, and not every one. Among 150,000 to 200,000 clones listed, around 87% were seen once. The sequenced material came from peripheral blood. These receptors all come from a young woman who had recovered from COVID-19.

This rearrangement joins TRBV10-3 to TRBJ2-3; the match to TRBD2 covers 10 bases. The CDR3 extends over 14 amino acids. Germline V gene lookup returns CDR1 ENHRY and CDR2 SYGVKD. Unmatched junction bases numbered 2, after V lost 4 bases and J lost 4 bases. Here the CDR3 DNA reads TGTGCCATCAGTGCCGGGACTAGCGCAGATACGCAGTATTTT. This encodes CAISAGTSADTQYF.

This clone showed up just once. The chain employs TRBV28 and TRBJ1-2; 8 nucleotides line up with TRBD1. V lost 11 bases and J lost 6; bases outside the gene matches: 11. CDR1 is MDHEN and CDR2 is SYDVKM in the germline V gene. CDR3 length: 13 amino acids. CDR3 protein: CASRRQGADGYTF. The CDR3 coding sequence is TGTGCCTCCCGACGGCAGGGGGCTGATGGCTACACCTTC.

J is TRBJ2-7 and V is TRBV11-3, with a weak D call TRBD1 (6 bases). The V gene lost 9 bases and the J gene lost 4 bases, with 13 bases spanning the gap. The germline V gene encodes CDR1 SGHNT and CDR2 YENEEA. The CDR3 contains 12 residues. DNA for the CDR3: TGTGCCAGACAGGGATTGTCGTACGAGCAGTACTTC. Its protein product is CARQGLSYEQYF.

Concerning this clone itself: The same CDR3 arises from other DNA sequences in this sample as well. The chain is built from TRBV5-4 and TRBJ2-1; weak D call: TRBD2 (6 bases). V was cut by 3 bases and J by 5 bases, with 12 bases left in between. Germline-derived CDR1 and CDR2 are SGHNT and YYREEE (reference sequence). This CDR3 is built from 14 residues. Written as DNA, the CDR3 is TGTGCCAGCAGCTGGGGGACGGGAGACAATGAGCAGTTCTTC. The encoded protein is CASSWGTGDNEQFF.

The chain couples TRBV3-1 (or the pseudogene TRBV3-2) to TRBJ1-2; D remains ambiguous. V lost 6 bases and J 4 bases, leaving 9 bases between the germline ends. This CDR3 contains 12 residues. Germline CDR1 and CDR2: LGHDT and YNNKEL (reference sequence). The CDR3 region is CASRTGSYGYTF. The CDR3 DNA sequence: TGTGCCAGCAGGACGGGGAGCTATGGCTACACCTTC.

This clone was found once. The rearrangement uses TRBV24-1 and TRBJ2-2; weak D call: TRBD1 (6 bases). The CDR3 extends over 14 amino acids. The V and J ends lost 2 bases and 6 bases respectively, with 9 bases between them. Germline V gene lookup returns CDR1 KGHDR and CDR2 SFDVKD. CDR3: CATSDSGGAGELFF. CDR3 nucleotide sequence: TGTGCCACCAGTGATTCTGGGGGCGCCGGGGAGCTGTTTTTT.

The chain joins TRBV6-5 to TRBJ1-2, with D tentatively TRBD1 (6 bases). The CDR3 is 13 amino acids. The V gene lost 8 bases and the J gene lost 8 bases, with 18 bases spanning the gap. Germline lookup yields CDR1 MNHEY and CDR2 SVGAGI. CDR3 amino acids: CASPRRKGGGYTF. In DNA, the CDR3 is TGTGCCAGCCCCCGGAGGAAAGGGGGAGGCTACACCTTC.

This clone was detected once. This chain joins TRBV7-9 and TRBJ1-1, with D perhaps matching TRBD1 (6 bases). Trimming shortened V by 0 bases and J by 6 bases, and 11 bases separated the two germline ends. Germline V gene sequence: CDR1 SEHNR, CDR2 FQNEAQ (reference sequence). CDR3 length: 14 residues. The CDR3 nucleotides read TGTGCCAGCAGCTTAGCCCTCGAGGGGGCTGAAGCTTTCTTT. Translation: CASSLALEGAEAFF.